The 20 T cell receptor beta chains given below trace back to one sample, sequenced in a study of T cell repertoires in cytomegalovirus infection. Antigen specificity for these receptors is unknown. TCRdb reanalysed the reads using MiXCR and keeps one entry per CDR3 protein. The sample contains some 700,000 distinct CDR3 sequences, roughly 33% of which appear only once. Sequenced here: cultured PBMCs, sampled from culture after CMV antigen stimulation. These receptors all come from a human donor in good health (CMV status not recorded). Some clones in this sample may be carry-over from other donors' samples.

This clonotype appeared many times. This chain connects TRBV7-2 to TRBJ2-5; D uncertain. CDR1 SGHTA and CDR2 FQGNSA come from the germline V gene. CDR3 length equals 13 residues. Trimming cost V 5 bases and J 2 bases, with 9 bases left between them. DNA of the CDR3: TGTGCCAGCAGCCCAGTCGCGCAAGAGACCCAGTACTTC. Amino acids: CASSPVAQETQYF. The full variable domain, completed using reference TRBV7-2 and TRBJ2-5, is GAGVSQSPSNKVTEKGKDVELRCDPISGHTALYWYRQSLGQGLEFLIYFQGNSAPDKSGLPSDRFSAERTGGSVSTLTIQRTQQEDSAVYLCASSPVAQETQYFGPGTRLLVL.

This clonotype was seen only once. The chain links TRBV3-1 to TRBJ2-7; D possibly corresponds to TRBD1 (7 bases). The germline V and J ends were trimmed by 1 base and 7 bases, with 20 bases remaining between them. Looked up from germline, CDR1 is LGHDT and CDR2 is YNNKEL (reference sequence). The CDR3 is 16 amino acids. The DNA of the CDR3 is TGTGCCAGCAGCCAAGGATCGGGGGACAGCTTGGGAGAGCAGTACTTC. Protein: CASSQGSGDSLGEQYF.

This clonotype occurred many times. The CDR3 coding sequence is TGTGCCAGCAGCTCGGGACAGTCCTCCTACAATGAGCAGTTCTTC. Residues: CASSSGQSSYNEQFF. This chain joins TRBV7-2 and TRBJ2-1; TRBD1 aligns across 7 bases. Germline loops: CDR1 SGHTA, CDR2 FQGNSA. The CDR3 sequence is 15 residues long. Trimming at V came to 4 bases and at J to 0 bases, leaving 3 bases not matched to a gene.

The V and J genes are TRBV6-1 and TRBJ2-3; 7 bases line up with TRBD2. Germline values: CDR1 MNHNS, CDR2 SASEGT. CDR3 length: 16 amino acids. The V gene end was trimmed by 6 bases and the J gene end by 0 bases; junction bases not matched to a gene: 9. The DNA for the CDR3 is TGTGCCAGCAGCCACGAACTAGCGCTGAGCACAGATACGCAGTATTTT. As protein: CASSHELALSTDTQYF.

V gene TRBV19 combines with J gene TRBJ1-2; D is possibly TRBD1 (5 bases). The ends were cut back, 7 bases at V and 0 bases at J, with 12 bases in the middle. CDR1 and CDR2 from the germline V gene are LNHDA and SQIVND (reference sequence). The CDR3 runs 14 residues. CDR3 in DNA: TGTGCCAGTACCACAGGTTGGGCTAACTATGGCTACACCTTC. It encodes CASTTGWANYGYTF.

The chain recombines TRBV7-9 with TRBJ2-7, with D hard to call. Trimming took off 7 bases at V and 3 bases at J, with 13 bases between the two ends. The CDR3 is 13 amino acids. Germline assignment: CDR1 SEHNR and CDR2 FQNEAQ (reference sequence). CDR3 nucleotide sequence: TGTGCCAGCAAGTTGGCGGACGGCTACGAGCAGTACTTC. Protein product: CASKLADGYEQYF.

The chain carries TRBV20-1 and TRBJ2-7, with 9 bases that match TRBD2. V shed 6 bases, J shed 4 bases, and the junction held 4 bases outside the gene matches. Germline loops: CDR1 DFQATT, CDR2 SNEGSKA (reference sequence). The CDR3 loop spans 12 amino acids. CDR3 DNA: TGCAGTGCCCTTAGCGGGGGATACGAGCAGTACTTC. Translating gives CSALSGGYEQYF.

This chain connects TRBV5-4 to TRBJ1-1; the D is unclear. This CDR3 has 13 residues. The V and J ends lost 4 bases and 4 bases respectively, with 11 bases between them. Germline V gene sequence: CDR1 SGHNT, CDR2 YYREEE (reference sequence). The CDR3 sequence is CASSAPGRTEAFF. As DNA, the CDR3 is TGTGCCAGCAGCGCGCCGGGTCGCACTGAAGCTTTCTTT.

The rearrangement uses TRBV20-1 and TRBJ2-3; D remains unclear. Between the trimmed V and J ends, which lost 2 bases and 1 base, there was a span of 7 bases. The CDR3 covers 13 residues. Germline CDR1 DFQATT, CDR2 SNEGSKA (reference sequence). The CDR3 loop is CSARIRGTDTQYF. The CDR3 DNA is TGCAGTGCTAGAATTCGGGGCACAGATACGCAGTATTTT.

The J gene is TRBJ2-3, the V gene TRBV10-3, with a tentative D call TRBD2 (7 bases). Germline loops: CDR1 ENHRY, CDR2 SYGVKD. V lost 10 bases and J lost 2, with 16 bases in between. This CDR3 has 14 residues. CDR3 nucleotide sequence: TGTGCCACCGGGGGGCTACCGGTCACAGATACGCAGTATTTT. This sequence encodes CATGGLPVTDTQYF.

The V call is TRBV11-2, the J call TRBJ2-1, with 10 nucleotides matching TRBD2. The germline gives CDR1 SGHAT, CDR2 FQNNGV. The CDR3 length is 12 residues. J was trimmed by 10 bases and V by 6 bases; bases with no gene match: 3. In DNA form, the CDR3 reads TGTGCCAGCAGGGGACTAGCGAGGGAGCAGTTCTTC. It specifies CASRGLAREQFF.

As concerns this clonotype: The junction and the germline gene differ at one end; a read error may be behind it. This sequence joins TRBV6-1 and TRBJ2-3; TRBD1 or TRBD2 may be the D gene (5 bases each). The CDR3 runs to 15 residues. CDR1 is MNHNS and CDR2 is SASEGT in the germline V gene. The CDR3 loop reads CAGSRTGTVADTQYF. CDR3 nucleotide sequence: TGTGCCGGCAGCCGGACCGGGACCGTGGCAGATACGCAGTATTTT.

This clonotype was seen ten or more times. The chain couples TRBV7-2 to TRBJ1-4; D is perhaps TRBD1 (6 bases). Germline V gene sequence: CDR1 SGHTA, CDR2 FQGNSA. This CDR3 comprises 14 residues. V dropped 5 bases and J dropped 8 bases, with 15 bases sitting between them. The DNA for the CDR3 is TGTGCCAGCAGCACCGACAGGTGGAGCGAAAAACTGTTTTTT. Its translation is CASSTDRWSEKLFF.

V is TRBV2 and J is TRBJ2-3, with 8 bases aligning to TRBD2. This CDR3 spans 18 amino acids. Losses at the gene ends were 5 bases for V and 0 bases for J; bases not matched to a gene: 13. CDR1 SNHLY and CDR2 FYNNEI come from the germline V gene. As DNA, the CDR3 is TGTGCCAGCAGTCGCGGGGTAGCGGGGAGAACAAGCACAGATACGCAGTATTTT. Its translation is CASSRGVAGRTSTDTQYF.

The J gene is TRBJ2-7, the V gene TRBV12-3 or TRBV12-4; D gene unclear. V was clipped by 8 bases and J by 2 bases, with 10 bases between them. There are 12 residues in the CDR3. The CDR3 DNA is TGTGCCAGCCAAGGTCAAACCTACGAGCAGTACTTC. Its protein is CASQGQTYEQYF.

In its sample, this clonotype was seen many times. This chain joins TRBV11-2 and TRBJ2-5; D is undetermined. V was clipped by 2 bases and J by 5 bases, with 9 bases between them. The CDR3 covers 13 residues. CDR1 SGHAT and CDR2 FQNNGV come from the germline V gene. CDR3 loop: CASSLLRSETQYF. The CDR3 bases are TGTGCCAGCAGCTTATTACGGTCCGAGACCCAGTACTTC.

The genes are TRBV11-2 and TRBJ2-3, with 9 positions matching TRBD2. Germline CDR1 is SGHAT and CDR2 is FQNNGV. The CDR3 runs to 14 residues. CDR3 in DNA: TGTGCAACGGCCAAGCGGGGGGTGACAGATACGCAGTATTTT. This gives the protein CATAKRGVTDTQYF.

This clonotype occurred many times. The chain couples TRBV7-2 to TRBJ2-1; TRBD2 agrees at 13 bases. With V trimmed by 5 bases and J by 11 bases, 9 bases remained unmatched. CDR3 length equals 15 residues. Germline lookup yields CDR1 SGHTA and CDR2 FQGNSA. The DNA for the CDR3 is TGTGCCAGCAGCCCCGGACTAGCGGGAGATTTTAAGCAGTTCTTC. It yields the protein CASSPGLAGDFKQFF.

This chain joins TRBV28 and TRBJ1-1; D call uncertain. Trimming stripped 3 bases from V and 4 bases from J, with 12 bases between. There are 14 residues in the CDR3. CDR1 and CDR2 (germline): MDHEN, SYDVKM. The CDR3 region has the DNA TGTGCCAGCAGTTTGTCTGCAGGCCCCACTGAAGCTTTCTTT. The encoded protein is CASSLSAGPTEAFF.

In this sample, this clonotype turned up many times. This chain connects TRBV7-2 to TRBJ2-7, with a tentative D call TRBD2 (5 bases). Trimming stripped 4 bases from V and 0 bases from J, with 16 bases between. CDR1 is SGHTA and CDR2 is FQGNSA in the germline V gene. This CDR3 is built from 16 residues. The DNA for the CDR3 is TGTGCCAGCAGCTCGTTTCCCAGAGGGAGCTCCTACGAGCAGTACTTC. Protein sequence: CASSSFPRGSSYEQYF.